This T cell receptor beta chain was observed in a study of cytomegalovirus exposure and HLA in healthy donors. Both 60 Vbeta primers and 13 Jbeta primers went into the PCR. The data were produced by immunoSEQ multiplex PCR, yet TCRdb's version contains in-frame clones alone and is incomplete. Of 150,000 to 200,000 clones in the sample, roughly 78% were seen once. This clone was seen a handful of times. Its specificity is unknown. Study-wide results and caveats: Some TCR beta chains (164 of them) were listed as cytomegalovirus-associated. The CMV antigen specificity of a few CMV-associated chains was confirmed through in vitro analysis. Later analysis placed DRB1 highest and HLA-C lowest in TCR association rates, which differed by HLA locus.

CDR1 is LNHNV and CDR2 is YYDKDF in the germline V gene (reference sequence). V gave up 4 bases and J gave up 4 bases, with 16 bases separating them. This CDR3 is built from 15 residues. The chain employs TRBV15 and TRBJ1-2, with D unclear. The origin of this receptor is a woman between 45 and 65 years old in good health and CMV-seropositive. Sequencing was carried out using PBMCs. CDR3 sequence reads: CATSTGDTLGYGYTF. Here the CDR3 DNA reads TGTGCCACCAGCACCGGTGACACGCTGGGCTATGGCTACACCTTC.